This T cell receptor (beta chain) came from a study of T cells expressing NK-cell markers. Study details: Serological testing identified seven of the eight sequenced donors as HCMV-seropositive and one as seronegative. The study, taken as a whole, reports: The share of CD8+ T cells held by dominant NKG2C+ clonotypes was roughly 1.0-7.5% in about six donors. The leading position in the CD3+CD56-NKG2C+ fraction of several donors also went to these clonotypes.

The CDR3 totals 16 residues. As for this clonotype: The antigen is not known.

One entry per CDR3 protein, without DNA, is what TCRdb gives after re-calling the 5' RACE reads. In all, the sample yields 130,000 to 150,000 distinct CDR3 sequences. The receptor's source is a man younger than 35 in good health. The V call is TRBV12-3 or TRBV12-4, the J call TRBJ2-2; absent DNA, TCRdb's TRBD2 call cannot be checked. The sample consisted of blood T cells: a sorted CD56 or NKG2C T cell subset, CD4+ or CD8+ T cells, or bulk PBMC T cells (not recorded which). The CDR3 loop reads CASSTPGLASTGELFF.